Described below is a single TCR beta chain sequence and its context. Antigen: not known. The entry originates in a study of shared clonotypes between healthy human individuals. At the level of the study: Per donor, three plates held CD4 naive cells, three held CD4 memory, two held CD8 naive and one held CD8 memory. General study findings and limits: Generation probability values for non-shared clonotypes were lower than those for clonotypes shared by all four donors.

In the original analysis: With immunoSEQ giving junction-only sequences and no quality scores, filtering differed. The assay was immunoSEQ multiplex PCR, and TCRdb's table has in-frame clones only and misses some. V, J and clone size were drawn from that table, and D and trimming were deduced from the DNA. The data hold around 1,900,000 clones, with roughly 95% observed a single time. Naive CD8 cells comprised CD45RO-negative, CCR7-positively selected cells, excluding terminally differentiated effector memory CD45RA+ cells. There were only Caucasian adults among the donors, and all lived in Nashville, Tennessee. This clonotype was obtained from a man aged 18 to 35 in good health. Some clones in this sample may be carry-over from other donors' samples. The sample was naive CD8+ T cells from PBMCs.

The CDR3 is CASSVYIGTSGELFF. The CDR3 nucleotides read TGTGCCAGCAGCGTATATATAGGGACTTCCGGGGAGCTGTTTTTT. The rearrangement joins TRBV9 to TRBJ2-2; D is possibly TRBD2 (6 bases). The CDR3 extends over 15 amino acids. Trimming left V 1 base short and J 6 bases short, with 13 bases between. Germline values: CDR1 SGDLS, CDR2 YYNGEE.